The T cell receptor (beta chain) under discussion was sequenced for a study of OX40 agonist ivuxolimab in advanced cancers. Across the study: Earlier anti-PD-1, anti-PD-L1 or anti-CTLA-4 therapy was permitted; over 35% had received some.

Assay used: immunoSEQ multiplex PCR; TCRdb lists only in-frame clones, some missing. Of about 59,000 clones listed, 85% are singletons. Trimming took 1 base from V and 4 from J; bases not matched to a gene: 2. The CDR3 has 14 residues. Per germline, CDR1 MNHNS and CDR2 SASEGT. The genes are TRBV6-1 and TRBJ2-3; 7 bases are a match to TRBD1. This specimen consisted of CD4+ or CD8+ T cells sorted from blood, obtained in a trial of the OX40 agonist ivuxolimab. The clonotype was recovered from an adult with an advanced solid tumor such as melanoma, head and neck, liver or kidney cancer. CDR3 sequence reads: CASSEGTGADTQYF. The CDR3 nucleotides read TGTGCCAGCAGTGAAGGGACAGGCGCAGATACGCAGTATTTT.